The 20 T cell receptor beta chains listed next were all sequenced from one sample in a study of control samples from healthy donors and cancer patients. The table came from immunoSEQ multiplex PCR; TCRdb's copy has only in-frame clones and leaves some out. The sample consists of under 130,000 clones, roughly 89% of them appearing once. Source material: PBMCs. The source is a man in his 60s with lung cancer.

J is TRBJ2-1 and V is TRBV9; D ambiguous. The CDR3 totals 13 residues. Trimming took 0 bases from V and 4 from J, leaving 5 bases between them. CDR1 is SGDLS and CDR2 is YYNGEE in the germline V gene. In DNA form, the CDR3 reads TGTGCCAGCAGCGTAGCTGTTTACAATGAGCAGTTCTTC. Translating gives CASSVAVYNEQFF.

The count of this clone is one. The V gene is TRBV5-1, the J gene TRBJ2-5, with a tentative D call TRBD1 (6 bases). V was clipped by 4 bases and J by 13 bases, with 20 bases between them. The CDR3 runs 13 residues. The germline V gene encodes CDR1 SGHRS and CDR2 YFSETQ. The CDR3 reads CASSGKTGTNWYF. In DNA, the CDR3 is TGCGCCAGCAGCGGTAAAACTGGGACAAATTGGTACTTC.

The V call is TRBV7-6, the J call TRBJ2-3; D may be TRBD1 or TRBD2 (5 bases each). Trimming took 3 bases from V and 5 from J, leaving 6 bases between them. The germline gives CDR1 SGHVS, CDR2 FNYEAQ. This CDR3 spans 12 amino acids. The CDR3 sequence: CASSFGGDTQYF. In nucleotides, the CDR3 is TGTGCCAGCAGCTTTGGGGGAGATACGCAGTATTTT.

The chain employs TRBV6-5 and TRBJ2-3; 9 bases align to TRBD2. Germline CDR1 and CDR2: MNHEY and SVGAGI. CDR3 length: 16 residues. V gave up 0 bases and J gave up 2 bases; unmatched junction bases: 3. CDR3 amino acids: CASSYSLAGPTDTQYF. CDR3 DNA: TGTGCCAGCAGTTACTCTCTAGCGGGACCCACAGATACGCAGTATTTT.

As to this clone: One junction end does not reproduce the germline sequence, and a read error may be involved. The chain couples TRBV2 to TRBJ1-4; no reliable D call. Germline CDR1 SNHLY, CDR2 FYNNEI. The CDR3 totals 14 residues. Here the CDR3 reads CASTRTYQGPMGPF. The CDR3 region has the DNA TGTGCCAGCACTAGAACATATCAAGGACCGATGGGTCCGTTT.

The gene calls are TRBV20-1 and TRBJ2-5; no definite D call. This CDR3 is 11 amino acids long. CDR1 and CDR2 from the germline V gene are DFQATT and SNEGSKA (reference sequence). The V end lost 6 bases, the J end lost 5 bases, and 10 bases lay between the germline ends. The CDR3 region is CSAPELETQYF. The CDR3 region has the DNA TGCAGTGCCCCAGAACTGGAGACCCAGTACTTC.

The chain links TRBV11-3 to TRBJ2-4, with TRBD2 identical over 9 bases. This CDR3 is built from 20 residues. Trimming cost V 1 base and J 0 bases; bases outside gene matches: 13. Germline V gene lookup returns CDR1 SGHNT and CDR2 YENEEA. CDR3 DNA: TGTGCCAGCAGCTTAGGGTTAGGGGCGGGGGGGCCCCTAGCCAAAAACATTCAGTACTTC. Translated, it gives CASSLGLGAGGPLAKNIQYF.

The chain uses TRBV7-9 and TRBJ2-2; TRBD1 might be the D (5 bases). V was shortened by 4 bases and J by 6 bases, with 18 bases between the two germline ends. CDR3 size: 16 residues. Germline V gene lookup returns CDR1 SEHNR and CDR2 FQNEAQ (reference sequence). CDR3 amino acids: CASSSSWGAVPGELFF. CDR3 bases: TGTGCCAGCAGCTCTTCTTGGGGCGCGGTCCCCGGGGAGCTGTTTTTT.

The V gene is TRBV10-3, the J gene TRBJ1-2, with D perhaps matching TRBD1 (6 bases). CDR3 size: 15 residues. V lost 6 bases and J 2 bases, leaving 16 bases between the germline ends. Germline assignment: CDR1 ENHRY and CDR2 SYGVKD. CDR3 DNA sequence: TGTGCCATCAGCGTTTCCGGACAGACGAACTATGGCTACACCTTC. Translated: CAISVSGQTNYGYTF.

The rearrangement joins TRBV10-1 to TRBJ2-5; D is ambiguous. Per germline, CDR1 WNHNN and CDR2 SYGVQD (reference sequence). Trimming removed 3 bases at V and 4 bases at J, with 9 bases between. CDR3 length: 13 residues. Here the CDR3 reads CASSDLGGETQYF. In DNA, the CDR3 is TGCGCCAGCAGTGATCTTGGTGGAGAGACCCAGTACTTC.

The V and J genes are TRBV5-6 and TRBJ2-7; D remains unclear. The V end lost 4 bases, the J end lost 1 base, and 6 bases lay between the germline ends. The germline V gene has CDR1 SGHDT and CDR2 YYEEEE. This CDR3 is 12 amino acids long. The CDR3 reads CASSVGSYEQYV. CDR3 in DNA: TGTGCCAGCAGCGTGGGGTCCTACGAGCAGTACGTC.

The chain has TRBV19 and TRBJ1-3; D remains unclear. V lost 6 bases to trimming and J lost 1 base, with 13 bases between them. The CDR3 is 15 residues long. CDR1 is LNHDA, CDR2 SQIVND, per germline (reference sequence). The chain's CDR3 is CASSLTWKSGNTIYF. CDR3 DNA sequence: TGTGCCAGTAGCCTTACCTGGAAATCTGGAAACACCATATATTTT. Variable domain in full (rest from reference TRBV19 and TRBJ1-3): DGGITQSPKYLFRKEGQNVTLSCEQNLNHDAMYWYRQDPGQGLRLIYYSQIVNDFQKGDIAEGYSVSREKKESFPLTVTSAQKNPTAFYLCASSLTWKSGNTIYFGEGSWLTVV.

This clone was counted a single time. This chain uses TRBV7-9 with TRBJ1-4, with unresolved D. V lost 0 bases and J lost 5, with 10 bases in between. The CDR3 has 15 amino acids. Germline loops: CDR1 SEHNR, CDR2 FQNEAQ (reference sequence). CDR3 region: CASSLAFGPNEKLFF. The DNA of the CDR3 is TGTGCCAGCAGCTTAGCGTTTGGACCAAATGAAAAACTGTTTTTT.

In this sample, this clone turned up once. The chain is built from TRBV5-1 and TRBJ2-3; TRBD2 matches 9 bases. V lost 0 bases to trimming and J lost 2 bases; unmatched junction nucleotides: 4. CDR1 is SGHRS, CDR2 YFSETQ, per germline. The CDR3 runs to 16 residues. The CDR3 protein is CASSLAAGGPTDTQYF. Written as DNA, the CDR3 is TGCGCCAGCAGCTTGGCCGCGGGGGGGCCCACAGATACGCAGTATTTT.

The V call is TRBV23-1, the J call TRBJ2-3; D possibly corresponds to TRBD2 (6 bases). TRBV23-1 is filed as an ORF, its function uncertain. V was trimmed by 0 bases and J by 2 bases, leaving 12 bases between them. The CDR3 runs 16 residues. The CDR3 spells CASSQSGPGDTDTQYF. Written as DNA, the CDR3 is TGCGCCAGCAGTCAATCGGGGCCGGGAGACACAGATACGCAGTATTTT.

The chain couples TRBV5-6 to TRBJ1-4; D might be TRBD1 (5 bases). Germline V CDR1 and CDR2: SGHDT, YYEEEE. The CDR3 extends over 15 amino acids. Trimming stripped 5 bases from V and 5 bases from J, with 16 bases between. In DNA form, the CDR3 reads TGTGCCAGCAGTTGGGGCCAGGGCCGCAATGAAAAACTGTTTTTT. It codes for CASSWGQGRNEKLFF.

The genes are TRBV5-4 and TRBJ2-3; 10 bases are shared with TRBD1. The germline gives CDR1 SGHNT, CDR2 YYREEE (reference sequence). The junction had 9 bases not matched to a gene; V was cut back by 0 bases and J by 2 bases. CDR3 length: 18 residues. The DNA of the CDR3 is TGTGCCAGCAGCTTGGAACGAAGTGGGACAGGGGACACAGATACGCAGTATTTT. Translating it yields CASSLERSGTGDTDTQYF.

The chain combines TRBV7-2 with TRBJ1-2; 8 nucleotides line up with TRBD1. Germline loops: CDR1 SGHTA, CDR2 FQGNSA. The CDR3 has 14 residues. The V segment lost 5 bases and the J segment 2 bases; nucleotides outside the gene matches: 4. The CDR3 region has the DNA TGTGCCAGCAGCCCCCGGACAGGGAACTATGGCTACACCTTC. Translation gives CASSPRTGNYGYTF.

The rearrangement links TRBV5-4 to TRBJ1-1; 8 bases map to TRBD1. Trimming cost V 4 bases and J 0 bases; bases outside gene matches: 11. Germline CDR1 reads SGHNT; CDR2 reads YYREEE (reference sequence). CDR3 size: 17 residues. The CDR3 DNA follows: TGTGCCAGCAGCAAAACCCAGGGGGCGGGGATGAACACTGAAGCTTTCTTT. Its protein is CASSKTQGAGMNTEAFF.

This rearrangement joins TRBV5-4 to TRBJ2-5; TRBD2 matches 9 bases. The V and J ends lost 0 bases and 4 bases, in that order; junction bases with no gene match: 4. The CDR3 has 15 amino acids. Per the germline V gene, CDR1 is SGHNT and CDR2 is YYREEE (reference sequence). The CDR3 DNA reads TGTGCCAGCAGCTTGGTTAGCGGGGGTACAGAGACCCAGTACTTC. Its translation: CASSLVSGGTETQYF.